This TCR beta chain was obtained from a study of CD8 T cells in Susac syndrome (dated by TCRdb to between 2017 and 2020). Some background on the complete study: Whether CD8+ T cell activation and differentiation in Susac syndrome was antigen driven was tested using repertoire sequencing. Broader findings and caveats from the paper: The TCR sequencing and HLA analysis was acknowledged to have included a relatively small number of individuals.

In the case of this clonotype: Its antigen remains undetermined. Base-call qualities are not available, and no considerably larger clone is one nucleotide away.

RNA was extracted with the RNeasy kit and about 0.5 to 1 ug was reverse transcribed using random hexamers. The immunoSEQ multiplex PCR assay, which covers 54 Vbeta and 13 Jbeta segments, was used to amplify TCR beta CDR3 regions. PCR amplification bias was corrected using a synthetic template baseline for primer optimization and computational correction. Per the authors' processing: Only productive sequences were kept, with reads annotated to V, D and J genes according to IMGT and analyzed in immunoSEQ Analyzer. Clonality was computed as one minus Shannon entropy normalized by log2 of the number of productive unique sequences. Public and private clones were assessed among the 100 most prevalent clones of each patient and control. Clones were defined as Susac-specific when absent from the healthy and MS cohorts, from approximately 1,100 published viral clones and from other ImmuneACCESS disease sequences. Starting from the raw public reads, TCRdb applied fastp trimming at Q25, assembled clones with MiXCR and retained in-frame beta chains. CDR3 protein duplicates are merged, each entry listing the most common genes and DNA. What appears here as the V and J calls and clone size reflects TCRdb's work, not the paper's. The sample data list approximately 170,000 distinct CDR3 sequences, and 80% to 95% of these were observed just once. Roughly 0.13% of the sample is held by the ten biggest clonotypes.

Peripheral blood CD8+ and CD4+ T cells from healthy donors, Susac syndrome patients and multiple sclerosis patients were profiled by high-throughput TCR beta sequencing. The healthy donors served as controls matched for age and sex. Bulk CD8+ and CD4+ T cells were purified by magnetic negative isolation, while CD8+ TEMRA cells were enriched using FACS. Blood was drawn into EDTA tubes, processed within 24 hours, and PBMCs were isolated by density gradient centrifugation. PBMCs destined for TCR sequencing were cryopreserved in liquid nitrogen and later thawed in a 37 °C water bath. The sorted or isolated CD4+, CD8+ and CD8+ TEMRA cells had a purity of 90% or higher. The receptor's source is a human donor in good health. Sequenced sample: CD4+ T cells from PBMCs.

Read as DNA, the sequence is TGTGCCAGCCGACGGGCGGGGACTGAGAACTACGAGCAGTACTTC. The translation is CASRRAGTENYEQYF. Recombination connected TRBV6-5 to TRBJ2-7, and the D gene may be TRBD2, 6 bases matching. At the junction V is shortened by 8 bases and J by 3 bases, with 20 bases in between. Looking up the germline V gene yields CDR1 MNHEY and CDR2 SVGAGI. The CDR3 sequence holds 15 residues, the cysteine and phenylalanine included. Only the CDR3 DNA stays, 45 bases, in frame from base 1.